Listed below are T cell receptor beta chains from one sample, sequenced in a study of T cell responses to AZD1222 COVID-19 vaccine. TCRdb's copy holds only in-frame clones and misses some; the assay was immunoSEQ multiplex PCR. In the table there are around 150,000 clones, 70% to 90% of which are singletons. Source: peripheral blood, taken on day 0 of AZD1222 vaccination. The source of these receptors is an adult in good health. Both conserved end residues are part of each CDR3. The D gene is left open where the match is weak. Only some rows state a clone size, as once, few, many or a class for expanded clones.

V gene | D gene | clone size | CDR3 protein
TRBV7-2 | . | . | CASSLVLVTGELFF
TRBV6-5 | . | . | CASSYGGGETQYF
TRBV12-3/TRBV12-4 | . | . | CASSYDRNYGYTF
TRBV6-4 | . | . | CASSDSSLGGAAFF
TRBV6-5 | . | . | CASSYAHTMNTEAFF
TRBV6-5 | . | . | CASSFWGYGYTF
TRBV28 | . | . | CASSLRAGDRSSYNEQFF
TRBV6-4 | . | . | CASSGTDNGYTF
TRBV2 | . | . | CATRRADQPYEQYF
TRBV4-3 | . | once | CASSQDVGLEAFF
TRBV5-1 | . | . | CASSLGLGGVQETQYF
TRBV19 | TRBD2 | . | CASGDGTSGYEQYF
TRBV7-9 | TRBD1 | . | CASSPDRVEDEQYF
TRBV2 | . | once | CASSEETLTNYGYTF
TRBV19 | . | . | CASSMSQSLKLYNEQFF
TRBV4-3 | TRBD1 | . | CASSQAGGGNYGYTF
TRBV4-3 | TRBD1 | . | CASSQVGTGIYEQYF
TRBV3-1/TRBV3-2 | . | . | CASSPDPVRTEAFF
TRBV30 | . | . | CAWSQQGATEAFF
TRBV6-6 | . | once | CASSYSGQSSYNEQFF
TRBV30 | . | . | CAWRRGAGFGDTEAFF
TRBV7-2 | . | few | CASSIPGTLNTEAFF
TRBV28 | . | . | CASSSPATPGGYTF
TRBV27 | . | . | CASSRSLGEPQHF
TRBV30 | . | . | CAWGSSNRRQETQYF
TRBV29-1 | . | once | CSVDSQSRGRGAEAFF